This T cell receptor (beta chain) was retrieved from a study of T cell responses to AZD1222 COVID-19 vaccine. Study-wide results and caveats: At study baseline, merely six AZD1222 recipients were seropositive. Clonal diversity may have been underestimated, and the donors were mostly white British, with more females than males. With two AZD1222 doses given, Spike-specific TCR breadth and depth both rose. Variant regions that are unmutated are reportedly the target of nearly half of spike-specific TCRs.

The assay was immunoSEQ multiplex PCR, and TCRdb's table has in-frame clones only and misses some. The top ten hold roughly 7.6% of the sample, which has about 140,000 clones, 91% seen once. With regard to this clone: Its antigen is currently unknown.

In germline, CDR1 is KGHSH, CDR2 LQKENI. This CDR3 has 17 residues. V trimming: 0 bases; J trimming: 7 bases; junction bases outside the gene matches: 11. The TCR sequence derives from an adult who received the MenACWY meningococcal vaccine as a control. This sample comprised peripheral blood, obtained 28 days after the second dose of the MenACWY control vaccine. The chain joins TRBV18 to TRBJ1-4; 7 bases match TRBD1. CDR3 nucleotides: TGTGCCAGCTCACCACCAGGTTCGCGACAGGGAGGTGAAAAACTGTTTTTT. It specifies CASSPPGSRQGGEKLFF.